Listed below are T cell receptor beta chains from one sample, sequenced in a study of T cell repertoires in cytomegalovirus infection. TCRdb independently ran MiXCR on the reads; one entry per CDR3 protein. This table holds fewer than 950,000 distinct CDR3 sequences, about 33% found once. For these TCRs, the target antigens are not known. This specimen consisted of cultured CD8+ T cells from PBMCs, obtained from culture after CMV antigen stimulation. All receptors derive from a human donor in good health (CMV status not recorded). Some clones in this sample may be carry-over from other donors' samples. Both conserved end residues are trimmed from each CDR3.

TRBV27	TRBJ2-7	ASLGPYEQY
TRBV29-1	TRBJ2-1	SVEVRWAGVRDEQF
TRBV27	TRBJ1-5	ASSLFAGPGEPQH
TRBV27	TRBJ1-2	ASRGEKDGYT
TRBV28	TRBJ2-5	ASSLSTSGGLQETQY
TRBV10-3	TRBJ2-3	AIKTDSKGTQY
TRBV12-3/TRBV12-4	TRBJ2-7	ASSLIRYEQY
TRBV24-1	TRBJ2-3	ATGASSGSADTQY
TRBV19	TRBJ2-1	ASSTGTDNEQF
TRBV28	TRBJ1-3	ASSTPRASRGNTIY
TRBV7-6	TRBJ1-2	ASSSPGTEVLDGYT
TRBV4-1	TRBJ2-3	ASSQPYLATQGDTQY
TRBV7-6	TRBJ2-3	ASREGGGQAPDTQY
TRBV6-2/TRBV6-3	TRBJ2-1	ASSEWGINEQF